Shown below are 14 T cell receptor beta chains from a single sample sequenced in a study of chemoradiotherapy in HPV16-positive cancers. Using immunoSEQ multiplex PCR, the repertoire was profiled, and TCRdb retains in-frame clones only, with some absent. The repertoire holds some 29,000 clones, with nearly 95% as singletons. The sequencing used blood, collected from a patient who underwent chemoradiotherapy. The origin of the receptors is a human donor with HPV-associated anogenital cancer.

The V call is TRBV4-1, the J call TRBJ1-6; possible D gene TRBD1, 5 bases. The ends were cut back, 5 bases at V and 5 bases at J, with 13 bases in the middle. Germline CDR1 MGHRA, CDR2 YSYEKL. The CDR3 has 15 residues. CDR3 coding DNA: TGCGCCAGCAGCACATCAACAGGAAATAATTCACCCCTCCACTTT. This codes for CASSTSTGNNSPLHF.

The genes are TRBV10-3 and TRBJ1-1; D remains unclear. Trimming removed 1 base at V and 1 base at J, with 1 base between. This CDR3 has 12 amino acids. CDR1 is ENHRY and CDR2 is SYGVKD in the germline V gene. CDR3 nucleotide sequence: TGTGCCATCAGTGAGTGGAACACTGAAGCTTTCTTT. Amino acids: CAISEWNTEAFF.

The chain links TRBV2 to TRBJ2-5; 7 nucleotides agree with TRBD2. The germline gives CDR1 SNHLY, CDR2 FYNNEI. The CDR3 extends over 18 amino acids. V lost 3 bases, J lost 4 bases, and 17 bases stayed unmatched. Here the CDR3 reads CASSEFDRRGLFLETQYF. Here the CDR3 DNA reads TGTGCCAGCAGTGAGTTCGACCGGCGGGGACTATTTTTAGAGACCCAGTACTTC.

The CDR3 protein is CASSLDWGSTEAFF. Written as DNA, the CDR3 is TGTGCCAGCAGCTTAGATTGGGGAAGCACTGAAGCTTTCTTT. This chain uses TRBV7-2 with TRBJ1-1, with D unclear. This CDR3 region has 14 residues. V lost 1 base and J 4 bases, leaving 10 bases between the germline ends. Germline CDR1 SGHTA, CDR2 FQGNSA.

The chain joins TRBV6-5 to TRBJ1-1; D is possibly TRBD1 (6 bases). Germline CDR1 and CDR2: MNHEY and SVGAGI. Trimming stripped 8 bases from V and 1 base from J, with 11 bases between. This CDR3 contains 13 residues. CDR3 DNA: TGTGCCAGCCAGAGGACAGAGAACACTGAAGCTTTCTTT. Translation gives CASQRTENTEAFF.

This clone was recorded once. This chain links TRBV7-2 with TRBJ2-5; TRBD2 agrees at 7 bases. Per germline, CDR1 SGHTA and CDR2 FQGNSA. This CDR3 region has 14 residues. V lost 7 bases, J lost 4 bases, and 9 bases stayed unmatched. The CDR3 bases are TGTGCCAGCAAGGGAGGGCGGGGAAGAGAGACCCAGTACTTC. It is translated as CASKGGRGRETQYF.

Worth noting for this clone: The junction departs from the called germline gene at one end, perhaps through a read error. This sequence joins TRBV6-5 and TRBJ2-3; 9 positions agree with TRBD2. This CDR3 is built from 14 residues. The germline gives CDR1 MNHEY, CDR2 SVGAGI. The CDR3 region has the DNA TGTGCCAGCAGGCGTGGGACTAGCACCGATACGCAGTATTTT. Encoded protein: CASRRGTSTDTQYF.

This chain links TRBV7-6 with TRBJ2-5; perhaps TRBD2 as D (6 bases). Germline V gene sequence: CDR1 SGHVS, CDR2 FNYEAQ. Trimming removed 4 bases at V and 5 bases at J, with 17 bases between. CDR3 length: 15 residues. In DNA, the CDR3 is TGTGCCAGCAGCTCCCGCGGGGTTCGCTGGGAGACCCAGTACTTC. As protein: CASSSRGVRWETQYF.

This clone was observed once. The rearrangement uses TRBV7-9 and TRBJ1-2, with 10 nucleotides matching TRBD1. Per germline, CDR1 SEHNR and CDR2 FQNEAQ (reference sequence). The CDR3 covers 15 residues. J gave up 5 bases and V 2 bases, and 5 bases lay outside the gene matches. The CDR3 sequence: CASSLPGQGGYGYTF. DNA of the CDR3: TGTGCCAGCAGCTTACCAGGACAGGGGGGGTATGGCTACACCTTC. Using reference TRBV7-9 and TRBJ1-2 for the parts outside the CDR3, the full variable domain is DTGVSQNPRHKITKRGQNVTFRCDPISEHNRLYWYRQTLGQGPEFLTYFQNEAQLEKSRLLSDRFSAERPKGSFSTLEIQRTEQGDSAMYLCASSLPGQGGYGYTFGSGTRLTVV.

V gene TRBV7-9 combines with J gene TRBJ1-2, with a tentative D call TRBD1 (5 bases). The CDR3 loop spans 15 amino acids. Trimming removed 0 bases from V and 5 bases from J, with 13 bases in between. Germline CDR1 reads SEHNR; CDR2 reads FQNEAQ (reference sequence). The CDR3: CASSLAEGRIYGYTF. The CDR3 region has the DNA TGTGCCAGCAGCTTAGCTGAGGGGCGGATATATGGCTACACCTTC.

The table lists this clone with a count of one. The chain joins TRBV11-2 to TRBJ1-2; 8 bases fit TRBD1. The CDR3 is 14 residues long. V trimming: 6 bases; J trimming: 2 bases; junction bases outside the gene matches: 5. Germline CDR1 reads SGHAT; CDR2 reads FQNNGV. The CDR3 reads CASSSQGGNYGYTF. CDR3 DNA sequence: TGTGCCAGCAGTTCACAGGGGGGGAACTATGGCTACACCTTC.

This clone was seen once. The chain employs TRBV5-1 and TRBJ1-1, with D uncertain. The CDR3 contains 14 residues. Per the germline V gene, CDR1 is SGHRS and CDR2 is YFSETQ. Trimming pared 0 bases from V and 1 base from J, leaving 7 bases between. The CDR3 DNA reads as TGCGCCAGCAGCTTGGCCGCGGCGAACACTGAAGCTTTCTTT. It yields the protein CASSLAAANTEAFF.

The V call is TRBV4-3, the J call TRBJ2-7; D not resolved. The length of the CDR3 is 17 residues. Germline-derived CDR1 and CDR2 are LGHNA and YSLEER. V was trimmed by 2 bases and J by 6 bases, leaving 23 bases between them. CDR3 protein: CASSQIIKSCRASEQYF. The CDR3 DNA reads TGCGCCAGCAGCCAAATCATAAAGTCTTGCCGCGCCTCCGAGCAGTACTTC.

The chain has TRBV6-1 and TRBJ1-5; D is perhaps TRBD1 (6 bases). The CDR3 is 16 residues long. The germline V gene has CDR1 MNHNS and CDR2 SASEGT. Trimming stripped 4 bases from V and 2 bases from J, with 15 bases between. The CDR3: CASSVGQGLRNQPQHF. CDR3 nucleotides: TGTGCCAGCAGTGTAGGGCAGGGGTTGCGCAATCAGCCCCAGCATTTT.